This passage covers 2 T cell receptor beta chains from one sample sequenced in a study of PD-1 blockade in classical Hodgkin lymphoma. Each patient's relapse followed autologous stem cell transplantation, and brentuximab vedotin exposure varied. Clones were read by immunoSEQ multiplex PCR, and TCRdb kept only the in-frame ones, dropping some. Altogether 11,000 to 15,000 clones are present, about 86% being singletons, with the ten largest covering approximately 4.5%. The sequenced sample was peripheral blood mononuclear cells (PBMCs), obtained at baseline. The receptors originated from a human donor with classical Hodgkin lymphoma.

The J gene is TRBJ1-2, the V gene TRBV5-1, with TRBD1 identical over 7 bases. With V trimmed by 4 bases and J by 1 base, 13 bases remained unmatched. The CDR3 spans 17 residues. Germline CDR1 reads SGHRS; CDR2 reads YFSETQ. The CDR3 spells CASSLGVGTACNYGYTF. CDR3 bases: TGCGCCAGCAGCCTCGGGGTGGGGACAGCCTGTAACTATGGCTACACCTTC.

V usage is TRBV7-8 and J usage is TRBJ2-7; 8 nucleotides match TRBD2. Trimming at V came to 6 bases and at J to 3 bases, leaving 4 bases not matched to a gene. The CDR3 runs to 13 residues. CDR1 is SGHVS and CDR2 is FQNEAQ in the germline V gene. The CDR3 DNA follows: TGTGCCAGCAGTCTGGCGGGAGGCTACGAGCAGTACTTC. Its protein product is CASSLAGGYEQYF.